This T cell receptor (beta chain) was recorded in a study of cytomegalovirus exposure and HLA in healthy donors. PCR used 60 Vbeta primers and 13 Jbeta primers. Measured with immunoSEQ multiplex PCR; TCRdb has only the in-frame clones, and not every one. Of 160,000 or so clones in the sample, 80% were seen once. Trimming at V came to 3 bases and at J to 3 bases, leaving 6 bases not matched to a gene. From germline, CDR1 is SGDLS and CDR2 YYNGEE. This CDR3 region has 14 residues. This clonotype originated in a male donor in good health and CMV-seropositive. Sample: PBMCs. The chain employs TRBV9 and TRBJ2-7; 7 bases align to TRBD2. CDR3 sequence reads: CASSAGGSHYEQYF. In DNA form, the CDR3 reads TGTGCCAGCAGCGCTGGCGGGAGCCACTACGAGCAGTACTTC.